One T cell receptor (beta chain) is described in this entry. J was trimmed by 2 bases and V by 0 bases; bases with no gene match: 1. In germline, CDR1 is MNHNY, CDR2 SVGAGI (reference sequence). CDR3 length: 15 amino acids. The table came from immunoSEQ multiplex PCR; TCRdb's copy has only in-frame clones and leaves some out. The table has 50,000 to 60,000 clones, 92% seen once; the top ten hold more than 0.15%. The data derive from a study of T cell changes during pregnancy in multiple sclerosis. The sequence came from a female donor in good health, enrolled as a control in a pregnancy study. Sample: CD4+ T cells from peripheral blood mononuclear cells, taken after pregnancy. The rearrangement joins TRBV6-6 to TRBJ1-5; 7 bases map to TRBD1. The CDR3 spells CASSYSGQGNQPQHF. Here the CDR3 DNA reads TGTGCCAGCAGTTACTCCGGACAGGGCAATCAGCCCCAGCATTTT.